This TCR beta chain was documented in a study of blood T cell repertoires in COVID-19. TCRdb's copy holds only in-frame clones and misses some; the assay was immunoSEQ multiplex PCR. The sample includes 79,000 or so clones, 80% to 90% of them seen just once. Trimming cost V 5 bases and J 5 bases; bases outside gene matches: 11. The germline CDR1 and CDR2 sequences are LNHDA and SQIVND (reference sequence). The CDR3 runs to 17 residues. This chain connects TRBV19 to TRBJ2-7; 14 bases agree with TRBD2. The sequence was collected from a human donor in a cohort sampled during active COVID-19. Material: peripheral blood. CDR3 sequence (DNA): TGTGCCAGTAGTCTCGGACTAGCGGGAGGCCCTCTAAACGAGCAGTACTTC. Protein sequence: CASSLGLAGGPLNEQYF.